This T cell receptor beta chain stems from a study of blood T cell repertoires in COVID-19. On the study more broadly: The United States, Italy and Spain supplied acute and convalescent COVID-19 samples. T cells, B-cell-depleted T cells, or PBMCs provided the cDNA or gDNA that served as material.

V shed 8 bases and J shed 5 bases, with 15 bases lying between them. This CDR3 comprises 13 residues. Germline V lookup: CDR1 MNHEY, CDR2 SVGAGI. Per the original methods: Amplification of reference gene primers was used by the study to estimate nucleated cell counts. TCRdb keeps only in-frame clones here, not all; method: immunoSEQ multiplex PCR. V and J calls and clone size come straight from that table; D and trimming were deduced from the DNA. The sample shows 140,000 to 150,000 clones, roughly nine tenths of them seen only once. This receptor was obtained from a woman aged 55 to 70 with active COVID-19. Source material: peripheral blood. The genes are TRBV6-5 and TRBJ2-5; D perhaps matches TRBD2 (5 bases). CDR3 in amino acids: CASFSRGEETQYF. The CDR3 DNA follows: TGTGCCAGCTTTTCCCGTGGGGAGGAGACCCAGTACTTC.